This paragraph reports one T cell receptor beta chain. The data were obtained in a study of blood T cell repertoires in COVID-19. Overall study: The analysed material was cDNA or gDNA that came from T cells, B-cell-depleted T cells, or PBMCs.

Profiling relied on immunoSEQ multiplex PCR, and the TCRdb table lists in-frame clones only, not all of them. The sample shows a few hundred thousand clones, 75% to 95% of them seen only once. V lost 3 bases to trimming and J lost 3 bases; unmatched junction nucleotides: 3. The length of the CDR3 is 15 residues. Germline V gives CDR1 SGHRS, CDR2 YFSETQ. This TCR came from a person aged 18-29 years with COVID-19, enrolled during active disease. This chain connects TRBV5-1 to TRBJ2-3; TRBD2 matches at 11 bases. Sequenced material: peripheral blood. The CDR3 bases are TGCGCCAGCAGCTCGACTAGCGGGATTACAGATACGCAGTATTTT. This translates into CASSSTSGITDTQYF.